Sequencing of this T cell receptor beta chain was carried out in a study of blood T cell repertoires in COVID-19. TCRdb keeps only in-frame clones here, not all; method: immunoSEQ multiplex PCR. The sample shows 100,000 to 150,000 clones, approximately 85% of them seen only once. CDR1 and CDR2 from the germline V gene are LGHNT and FRNRAP. The CDR3 extends over 18 amino acids. V was clipped by 1 base and J by 0 bases; unmatched bases: 8. The chain employs TRBV12-5 and TRBJ2-3, with 9 nucleotides matching TRBD2. Sequenced input: peripheral blood. This TCR was sampled from a human donor in a cohort sampled during active COVID-19. CDR3 in DNA: TGTGCTAGTGGTTTGGGAGGCGGGGGGGGTTTTAGCACAGATACGCAGTATTTT. Translation gives CASGLGGGGGFSTDTQYF. Filled out from reference TRBV12-5 and TRBJ2-3, the complete variable domain reads DARVTQTPRHKVTEMGQEVTMRCQPILGHNTVFWYRQTMMQGLELLAYFRNRAPLDDSGMPKDRFSAEMPDATLATLKIQPSEPRDSAVYFCASGLGGGGGFSTDTQYFGPGTRLTVL.